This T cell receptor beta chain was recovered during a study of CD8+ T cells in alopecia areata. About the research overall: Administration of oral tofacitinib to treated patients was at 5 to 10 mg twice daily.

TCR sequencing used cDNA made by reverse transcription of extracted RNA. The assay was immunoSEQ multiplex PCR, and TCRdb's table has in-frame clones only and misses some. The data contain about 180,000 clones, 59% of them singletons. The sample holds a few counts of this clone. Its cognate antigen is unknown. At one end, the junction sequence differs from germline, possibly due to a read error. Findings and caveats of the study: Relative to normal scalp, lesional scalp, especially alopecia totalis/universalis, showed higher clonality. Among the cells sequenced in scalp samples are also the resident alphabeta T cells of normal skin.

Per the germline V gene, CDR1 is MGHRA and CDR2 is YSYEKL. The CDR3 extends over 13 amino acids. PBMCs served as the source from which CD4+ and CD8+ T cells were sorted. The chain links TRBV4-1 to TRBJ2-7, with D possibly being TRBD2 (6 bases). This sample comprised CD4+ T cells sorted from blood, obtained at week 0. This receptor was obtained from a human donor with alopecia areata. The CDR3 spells CASSQERVYEQYF. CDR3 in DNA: TGTGCCAGCAGCCAAGAGCGGGTCTACGAGCAGTACTTC.